This T cell receptor (beta chain) originates from a study of T cell changes during pregnancy in multiple sclerosis. Between the trimmed V and J ends, which lost 0 bases and 8 bases, there was a span of 17 bases. Germline V gene data show CDR1 as SGHDT and CDR2 as YYEEEE. This CDR3 spans 15 amino acids. Some clones are missing from TCRdb's copy, which holds only in-frame ones; the method was immunoSEQ multiplex PCR. The sample holds approximately 60,000 clones, under 95% seen once. The V and J genes are TRBV5-6 and TRBJ1-1, with D tentatively TRBD1 (5 bases). The specimen comprised CD4+ T cells from peripheral blood mononuclear cells, sampled in the second trimester of pregnancy. The sequence derives from a female donor with multiple sclerosis, enrolled in a pregnancy study. The CDR3 nucleotides read TGTGCCAGCAGCTTGGGTCTAACAGGAGGGGTGGAAGCTTTCTTT. This translates into CASSLGLTGGVEAFF. Full variable domain (remainder filled in from reference TRBV5-6 and TRBJ1-1): DAGVTQSPTHLIKTRGQQVTLRCSPKSGHDTVSWYQQALGQGPQFIFQYYEEEERQRGNFPDRFSGHQFPNYSSELNVNALLLGDSALYLCASSLGLTGGVEAFFGQGTRLTVV.